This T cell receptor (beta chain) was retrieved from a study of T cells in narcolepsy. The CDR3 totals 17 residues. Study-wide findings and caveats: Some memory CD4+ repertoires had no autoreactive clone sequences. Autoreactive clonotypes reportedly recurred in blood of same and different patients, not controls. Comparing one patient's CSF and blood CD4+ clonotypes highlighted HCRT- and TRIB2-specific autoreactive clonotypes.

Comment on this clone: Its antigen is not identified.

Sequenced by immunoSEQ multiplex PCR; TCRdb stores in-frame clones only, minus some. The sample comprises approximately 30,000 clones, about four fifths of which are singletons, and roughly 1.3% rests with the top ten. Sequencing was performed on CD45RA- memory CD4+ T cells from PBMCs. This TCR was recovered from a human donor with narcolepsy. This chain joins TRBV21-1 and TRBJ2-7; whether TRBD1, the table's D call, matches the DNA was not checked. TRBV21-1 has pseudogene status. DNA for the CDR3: TGTGCCAGCAGCACCCATCGATTATACAGGGGCGCCTACGAGCAGTACTTC. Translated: CASSTHRLYRGAYEQYF.